This T cell receptor (beta chain) was captured in a study of cytomegalovirus exposure and HLA in healthy donors. Background on the study: Of several hundred genotyped donors, more than 75% grouped in the Caucasian-associated ancestry cluster. Study-level results: Beyond CMV serostatus, there was no information to go on about immune exposure. Previously analyzed data showed that most TCR beta V segments were productive at a frequency of about 90% or about 30%. There were some V segments, including TRBV6-2 and TRBV6-3, excluded as indistinguishable.

Germline values: CDR1 LNHDA, CDR2 SQIVND (reference sequence). There are 15 residues in the CDR3. Trimming at V came to 7 bases and at J to 1 base, leaving 3 bases not matched to a gene. PCR was performed using 60 Vbeta and 13 Jbeta primers. Some clones are missing from TCRdb's copy, which holds only in-frame ones; the method was immunoSEQ multiplex PCR. The table records around 97,000 clones, 9.4% of them present only once. Points on this clone: Antigen: not known.

The specimen was PBMCs. The chain uses TRBV19 and TRBJ2-2; 10 bases are shared with TRBD1. The sequence came from a man aged 50 to 60 in good health and CMV-seropositive. The CDR3 loop reads CASKGQGMNTGELFF. The CDR3 region has the DNA TGTGCCAGTAAGGGACAGGGGATGAACACCGGGGAGCTGTTTTTT.